The source of this T cell receptor beta chain is a study of blood T cell repertoires in COVID-19. On the study more broadly: Acute and convalescent COVID-19 specimens originated in the United States, Italy and Spain. PBMCs, B-cell-depleted T cells, or T cells were the source of the cDNA or gDNA that made up the material.

Original analysis: Amplification of reference gene primers was used by the study to estimate nucleated cell counts. Assay used: immunoSEQ multiplex PCR; TCRdb lists only in-frame clones, some missing. Clone size and V and J calls were adopted from that table, with D and trimming inferred from the DNA. In the table there are over 200,000 clones, 70% to 90% of which are singletons. This CDR3 has 16 residues. The trim removed 5 bases at V and 3 bases at J, leaving 10 bases unmatched. The germline V gene encodes CDR1 SGHVS and CDR2 FQNEAQ. J is TRBJ1-5 and V is TRBV7-8; the match to TRBD1 covers 7 bases. Source material: peripheral blood. The TCR comes from a woman in her 70s with active or convalescent COVID-19. The CDR3 sequence is CASSLLGTVTNQPQHF. CDR3 bases: TGTGCCAGCAGCCTTCTAGGGACAGTAACCAATCAGCCCCAGCATTTT.